This T cell receptor beta chain appears in the sequencing data of a study of T cell responses to AZD1222 COVID-19 vaccine. Study observations and caveats: A mostly white British donor set with more females was recruited, and clonal diversity was possibly underestimated.

In regard to this clone: No antigen is known for it.

Trimming at V came to 4 bases and at J to 3 bases, leaving 10 bases not matched to a gene. Per the germline V gene, CDR1 is SGDLS and CDR2 is YYNGEE. The CDR3 totals 16 residues. Assay used: immunoSEQ multiplex PCR; TCRdb lists only in-frame clones, some missing. The table records 100,000 to 150,000 clones, approximately 90% of them present only once. The gene calls are TRBV9 and TRBJ1-1; 9 positions agree with TRBD1. Sequencing was performed on peripheral blood, taken on day 0 of AZD1222 vaccination. The sequence was obtained from an adult in good health. The DNA of the CDR3 is TGTGCCAGCAGCCCACGGGACAGGGTGGTCGACACTGAAGCTTTCTTT. The encoded protein is CASSPRDRVVDTEAFF.